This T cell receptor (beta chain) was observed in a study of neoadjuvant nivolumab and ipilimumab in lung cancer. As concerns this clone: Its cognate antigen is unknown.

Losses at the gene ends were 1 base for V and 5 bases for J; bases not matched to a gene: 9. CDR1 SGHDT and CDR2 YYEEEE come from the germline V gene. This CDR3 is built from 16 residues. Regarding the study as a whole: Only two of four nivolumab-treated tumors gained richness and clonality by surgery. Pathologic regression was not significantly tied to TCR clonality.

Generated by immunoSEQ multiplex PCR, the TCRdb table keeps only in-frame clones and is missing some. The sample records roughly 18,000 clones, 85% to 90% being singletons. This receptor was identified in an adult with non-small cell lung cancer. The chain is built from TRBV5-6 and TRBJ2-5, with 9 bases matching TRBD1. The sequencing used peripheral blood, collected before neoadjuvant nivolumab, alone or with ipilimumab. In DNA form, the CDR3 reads TGTGCCAGCAGCTTGCCAGGGACAGGGAGTCGGGAGACCCAGTACTTC. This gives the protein CASSLPGTGSRETQYF.